Presented here are 8 T cell receptor beta chains from one specimen sequenced in a study of cytomegalovirus exposure and HLA in healthy donors. The PCR had 60 Vbeta and 13 Jbeta primers. Sequenced by immunoSEQ multiplex PCR; TCRdb stores in-frame clones only, minus some. The table shows 65,000 to 75,000 clones, with 65% to 80% occurring only once. The sequenced sample was PBMCs. These receptors originate from a man between 35 and 55 years old in good health and CMV-seropositive.

The V and J genes are TRBV5-6 and TRBJ2-5, with D possibly being TRBD1 (5 bases). Trimming left V 1 base short and J 1 base short, with 8 bases between. The CDR3 contains 14 residues. Germline V lookup: CDR1 SGHDT, CDR2 YYEEEE. The CDR3 nucleotides are TGTGCCAGCAGCTTGTGGGGCGGCCAAGAGACCCAGTACTTC. It encodes CASSLWGGQETQYF.

The chain recombines TRBV7-6 with TRBJ2-6, with 7 bases aligning to TRBD1. The V and J ends lost 8 bases and 4 bases, in that order; junction bases with no gene match: 8. This CDR3 is built from 15 residues. Germline V CDR1 and CDR2: SGHVS, FNYEAQ. In DNA, the CDR3 is TGTGCCAGCGCGAAGGGGGCGCTGGGGGCCAACGTCCTGACTTTC. Its protein is CASAKGALGANVLTF.

The rearrangement links TRBV7-2 to TRBJ1-2, with TRBD1 as a possible D gene (5 bases). Germline CDR1 reads SGHTA; CDR2 reads FQGNSA. V was shortened by 8 bases and J by 1 base, with 8 bases between the two germline ends. The CDR3 is 12 residues long. CDR3 sequence: CASGGGNYGYTF. CDR3 sequence (DNA): TGTGCCAGCGGGGGGGGTAACTATGGCTACACCTTC.

V usage is TRBV11-3 and J usage is TRBJ2-2; D may be TRBD1 (5 bases). Germline V gives CDR1 SGHNT, CDR2 YENEEA. The CDR3 runs 14 residues. V lost 2 bases and J lost 1, with 5 bases in between. The CDR3 DNA is TGTGCCAGCAGCTTAAGGGGGAACACCGGGGAGCTGTTTTTT. Amino acids: CASSLRGNTGELFF.

This clone was counted a few times. The chain employs TRBV13 and TRBJ2-7, with a weak D call TRBD1 (5 bases). The CDR3 runs to 12 residues. Germline CDR1 PRHDT, CDR2 FYEKMQ (reference sequence). Trimming took 5 bases from V and 5 from J, leaving 10 bases between them. DNA for the CDR3: TGTGCCAGCAGCCAAGGGGCGAACGAGCAGTACTTC. Amino acid sequence: CASSQGANEQYF.

The chain uses TRBV18 and TRBJ2-1; D is ambiguous. The CDR3 is 11 amino acids. CDR1 KGHSH and CDR2 LQKENI come from the germline V gene. V lost 4 bases and J lost 6, with 4 bases in between. Written as DNA, the CDR3 is TGTGCCAGCTCACGCGGCAATGAGCAGTTCTTC. This codes for CASSRGNEQFF.

V gene TRBV19 combines with J gene TRBJ1-1; 7 bases are shared with TRBD1. This CDR3 is 13 amino acids long. The germline V gene encodes CDR1 LNHDA and CDR2 SQIVND (reference sequence). The junction had 10 bases not matched to a gene; V was cut back by 7 bases and J by 8 bases. The CDR3 DNA is TGTGCCAGTACCGTGGAGTGGGACAGAGAAGCTTTCTTT. Its protein product is CASTVEWDREAFF.

As concerns this clone: The same CDR3 is also encoded by other DNA sequences in this sample. The chain has TRBV18 and TRBJ1-1; D possibly corresponds to TRBD1 (6 bases). V lost 3 bases to trimming and J lost 1 base, with 9 bases between them. CDR3 size: 14 residues. From germline, CDR1 is KGHSH and CDR2 LQKENI. The CDR3 here is CASSPGATNTEAFF. CDR3 coding DNA: TGTGCCAGCTCACCGGGGGCCACGAACACTGAAGCTTTCTTT.